This entry concerns a single T cell receptor beta chain. Its antigen has not been determined. No much larger clonotype is one base removed from it; base qualities were not supplied. This sample is part of a study of T cell changes during pregnancy in multiple sclerosis (dated by TCRdb to between 2018 and 2021). Context from the whole study: Changes in the T cell repertoire over the course of pregnancy were examined in this study in women with multiple sclerosis.

Germline trimming: 7 bases from V, 0 bases from J; junction bases outside gene matches: 1. From a lookup of the germline V gene, CDR1 and CDR2 are SNHLY and FYNNEI. Counted from cysteine to phenylalanine, this CDR3 has 14 amino acids. Kept here is only the CDR3 DNA, which spans 42 bases and is read in frame from base 1. The library came from the immunoSEQ multiplex PCR assay. TCRdb mirrors the immuneACCESS table, restricted to in-frame sequences. Some clones are absent from its copies; in checked studies, under half trace to an unresolved V gene, and the reason for the others is unknown. This sample lists 85,000 to 120,000 clones; around 93% were detected once. The ten most abundant clones make up roughly 1.7% of the sample.

The clonotype comes from a female donor with multiple sclerosis, enrolled in a pregnancy study. The rearrangement joined TRBV2 to TRBJ2-7; TRBD1 lines up with 12 middle nucleotides. Sequenced material: peripheral blood, taken after pregnancy. The base sequence is TGTGCCAGCAAGGGACAGGGGGCCTCCTACGAGCAGTACTTC. It codes for CASKGQGASYEQYF.